What follows are 21 T cell receptor beta chains derived from one specimen sequenced in a study of blood T cell repertoires in COVID-19. The data were produced by immunoSEQ multiplex PCR, yet TCRdb's version contains in-frame clones alone and is incomplete. Of over 150,000 clones listed, approximately 80% are singletons. Material: peripheral blood. Receptors originate from a woman aged 40 to 55 with COVID-19, enrolled during active disease.

In this sample, this clone turned up many times. CDR3 amino acids: CASSYGTGGAETQYF. For the CDR3, the DNA is TGTGCCAGCAGTTACGGGACAGGGGGCGCGGAGACCCAGTACTTC. V gene TRBV6-5 combines with J gene TRBJ2-5; the match to TRBD1 covers 12 bases. The CDR3 covers 15 residues. Germline CDR1 is MNHEY and CDR2 is SVGAGI. After removal of 2 bases from V and 5 bases from J, the junction contained 3 bases not matched to a gene.

The chain is built from TRBV28 and TRBJ2-3; possibly TRBD2 for D (5 bases). Trimming took off 3 bases at V and 1 base at J, with 17 bases between the two ends. The CDR3 is 17 residues long. Germline V CDR1 and CDR2: MDHEN, SYDVKM. The CDR3 DNA reads as TGTGCCAGCAGTTTTCCCGGTGAGGGTGGGGGCACAGATACGCAGTATTTT. Translating gives CASSFPGEGGGTDTQYF. The full variable domain, in which reference TRBV28 and TRBJ2-3 provide the parts outside the CDR3, is DVKVTQSSRYLVKRTGEKVFLECVQDMDHENMFWYRQDPGLGLRLIYFSYDVKMKEKGDIPEGYSVSREKKERFSLILESASTNQTSMYLCASSFPGEGGGTDTQYFGPGTRLTVL.

The J gene is TRBJ2-1, the V gene TRBV3-1 (or the pseudogene TRBV3-2); a possible D gene is TRBD2 (6 bases). Germline CDR1 is LGHDT and CDR2 is YNNKEL (reference sequence). Trimming took off 4 bases at V and 8 bases at J, with 15 bases between the two ends. The CDR3 sequence is 14 residues long. CDR3 residues: CASSPLGERDEQFF. CDR3 coding DNA: TGTGCCAGCAGCCCCTTAGGAGAGCGGGATGAGCAGTTCTTC.

This sequence joins TRBV28 and TRBJ1-5; D uncertain. CDR3 length equals 12 residues. Germline-derived CDR1 and CDR2 are MDHEN and SYDVKM. Deletions cut 7 bases from V and 0 bases from J, with 4 bases between. The CDR3 sequence is CASTYSNQPQHF. The CDR3 region has the DNA TGTGCCAGCACTTATAGCAATCAGCCCCAGCATTTT.

This sequence joins TRBV5-1 and TRBJ2-1; a weak D match, TRBD2 (5 bases). Germline CDR1 is SGHRS and CDR2 is YFSETQ. The CDR3 runs 14 residues. V lost 5 bases to trimming and J lost 4 bases, with 13 bases between them. Written as DNA, the CDR3 is TGCGCCAGCAGTGAGGTAGCGCCGTACAATGAGCAGTTCTTC. It encodes CASSEVAPYNEQFF.

This chain links TRBV27 with TRBJ1-2; no firm D call. Germline assignment: CDR1 MNHEY and CDR2 SMNVEV (reference sequence). V lost 5 bases, J lost 1 base, and 8 bases lay in between. The length of the CDR3 is 13 residues. The CDR3 bases are TGTGCCAGCAGTGTCAAAATTAACTATGGCTACACCTTC. Translated, it gives CASSVKINYGYTF.

The chain is built from TRBV19 and TRBJ1-2; TRBD1 aligns across 7 bases. In germline, CDR1 is LNHDA, CDR2 SQIVND (reference sequence). The CDR3 has 15 amino acids. Trimming at V came to 4 bases and at J to 5 bases, leaving 10 bases not matched to a gene. CDR3 sequence: CASSSQHRGEYGYTF. CDR3 coding DNA: TGTGCCAGTAGTAGTCAACACAGGGGAGAGTATGGCTACACCTTC. Complete variable domain (other parts from reference TRBV19 and TRBJ1-2): DGGITQSPKYLFRKEGQNVTLSCEQNLNHDAMYWYRQDPGQGLRLIYYSQIVNDFQKGDIAEGYSVSREKKESFPLTVTSAQKNPTAFYLCASSSQHRGEYGYTFGSGTRLTVV.

The chain recombines TRBV4-1 with TRBJ2-4; D is undetermined. Trimming took 1 base from V and 10 from J, leaving 5 bases between them. CDR3 length: 11 amino acids. Germline assignment: CDR1 MGHRA and CDR2 YSYEKL. CDR3 bases: TGCGCCAGCAGCCAAGCCGGTATTCAGTACTTC. It is translated as CASSQAGIQYF.

The genes are TRBV28 and TRBJ2-7; D is ambiguous. The CDR3 consists of 14 residues. Germline loops: CDR1 MDHEN, CDR2 SYDVKM. The CDR3 is CASSFHHSLPFPGV. CDR3 nucleotides: TGTGCCAGCAGTTTTCACCATAGCCTTCCCTTCCCCGGGGTC.

The chain combines TRBV6-5 with TRBJ2-2; 7 bases line up with TRBD2. With 6 bases clipped from V and 2 bases from J, the junction kept 6 bases outside the gene matches. The CDR3 consists of 15 residues. Germline V gene lookup returns CDR1 MNHEY and CDR2 SVGAGI. In DNA, the CDR3 is TGTGCCAGCAGATTGGGGAGGGTAAACACCGGGGAGCTGTTTTTT. Translated: CASRLGRVNTGELFF.

This sequence joins TRBV14 and TRBJ2-7; the match to TRBD1 covers 7 bases. Germline trimming cut 1 base from V and 4 bases from J; bases unmatched to any gene: 7. The CDR3 length is 15 residues. Germline CDR1 reads SGHDN; CDR2 reads FVKESK. The CDR3 loop reads CASSQGRDRLYEQYF. The CDR3, as DNA: TGTGCCAGCAGCCAAGGCCGGGACAGACTATACGAGCAGTACTTC.

V usage is TRBV3-1 (or the pseudogene TRBV3-2) and J usage is TRBJ2-3; 7 bases are shared with TRBD2. Germline CDR1 reads LGHDT; CDR2 reads YNNKEL (reference sequence). The CDR3 has 11 residues. Trimming removed 1 base from V and 11 bases from J; junction bases left unmatched: 0. Here the CDR3 DNA reads TGTGCCAGCAGCCAAGGGACTAGGCAGTATTTT. It specifies CASSQGTRQYF.

V and J are TRBV4-1 and TRBJ1-5; 7 bases are a match to TRBD1. The CDR3 is 16 amino acids. Germline V CDR1 and CDR2: MGHRA, YSYEKL. J was trimmed by 1 base and V by 0 bases; bases with no gene match: 3. The CDR3 spells CASSQENRGSNQPQHF. CDR3 sequence (DNA): TGCGCCAGCAGCCAAGAAAACAGGGGAAGCAATCAGCCCCAGCATTTT.

Only one count was recorded for this clone. This rearrangement joins TRBV29-1 to TRBJ2-3; D gene unclear. The V end was cut by 6 bases, the J end by 0 bases, with 16 bases between. CDR1 is SQVTM, CDR2 ANQGSEA, per germline. The CDR3 is 15 residues long. DNA for the CDR3: TGCAGCGTGGGCGGAAGCATCTCTAGCACAGATACGCAGTATTTT. As protein: CSVGGSISSTDTQYF.

The rearrangement uses TRBV7-9 and TRBJ2-7, with a possible D match to TRBD2 (5 bases). Between the trimmed V and J ends, which lost 5 bases and 2 bases, there was a span of 13 bases. CDR3 size: 14 residues. Per germline, CDR1 SEHNR and CDR2 FQNEAQ (reference sequence). The CDR3 spells CASSPVERTYEQYF. In DNA form, the CDR3 reads TGTGCCAGCAGCCCCGTAGAGCGGACCTACGAGCAGTACTTC.

V is TRBV7-7 and J is TRBJ2-1; TRBD2 matches 7 bases. The CDR3 has 14 amino acids. Germline loops: CDR1 SSHAT, CDR2 FNYEAQ (reference sequence). With 0 bases clipped from V and 9 bases from J, the junction kept 5 bases outside the gene matches. CDR3 DNA sequence: TGTGCCAGCAGCTTAGCCACCGGCGGGGGTGAGCAGTTCTTC. It translates to CASSLATGGGEQFF.

This chain joins TRBV23-1 and TRBJ2-3, with a possible D match to TRBD1 (5 bases). TRBV23-1 is an ORF for which the function is uncertain. This CDR3 region has 15 residues. Trimming left V 3 bases short and J 3 bases short, with 13 bases between. In DNA, the CDR3 is TGCGCCAGCAGTCAGGGGAAGGGGATTACAGATACGCAGTATTTT. Protein product: CASSQGKGITDTQYF.

This chain connects TRBV27 to TRBJ1-2, with 9 bases identical to TRBD1. In germline, CDR1 is MNHEY, CDR2 SMNVEV (reference sequence). The ends lost 4 bases at V and 0 bases at J; junction bases unmatched: 12. This CDR3 contains 18 residues. Here the CDR3 DNA reads TGTGCCAGCAGTTATAGGGGATGGACAGGGGAAACTAACTATGGCTACACCTTC. It yields the protein CASSYRGWTGETNYGYTF.

The chain has TRBV12-3 or TRBV12-4 and TRBJ2-2; TRBD1 is a possible D gene (6 bases). This CDR3 has 12 residues. Deletions cut 5 bases from V and 5 bases from J, with 6 bases between. The CDR3 loop reads CASSTGTGELFF. The CDR3 nucleotides are TGTGCCAGCAGTACAGGGACCGGGGAGCTGTTTTTT.

This clone was counted once. The V and J genes are TRBV9 and TRBJ2-5; unclear D gene. CDR1 SGDLS and CDR2 YYNGEE come from the germline V gene. The length of the CDR3 is 17 residues. Trimming pared 3 bases from V and 1 base from J, leaving 19 bases between. As DNA, the CDR3 is TGTGCCAGCAGCGCGGATCCCTCCTGGGCCCGCCAAGAGACCCAGTACTTC. Translated: CASSADPSWARQETQYF. Drawing the rest from reference TRBV9 and TRBJ2-5, the complete variable domain is DSGVTQTPKHLITATGQRVTLRCSPRSGDLSVYWYQQSLDQGLQFLIQYYNGEERAKGNILERFSAQQFPDLHSELNLSSLELGDSALYFCASSADPSWARQETQYFGPGTRLLVL.

V and J are TRBV3-1 (or the pseudogene TRBV3-2) and TRBJ1-2; possibly TRBD1 for D (5 bases). This CDR3 region has 15 residues. The germline V gene has CDR1 LGHDT and CDR2 YNNKEL (reference sequence). Trimming took 3 bases from V and 0 from J, leaving 11 bases between them. Written as DNA, the CDR3 is TGTGCCAGCAGCCATAGACAGATGCCTAACTATGGCTACACCTTC. Its translation: CASSHRQMPNYGYTF.